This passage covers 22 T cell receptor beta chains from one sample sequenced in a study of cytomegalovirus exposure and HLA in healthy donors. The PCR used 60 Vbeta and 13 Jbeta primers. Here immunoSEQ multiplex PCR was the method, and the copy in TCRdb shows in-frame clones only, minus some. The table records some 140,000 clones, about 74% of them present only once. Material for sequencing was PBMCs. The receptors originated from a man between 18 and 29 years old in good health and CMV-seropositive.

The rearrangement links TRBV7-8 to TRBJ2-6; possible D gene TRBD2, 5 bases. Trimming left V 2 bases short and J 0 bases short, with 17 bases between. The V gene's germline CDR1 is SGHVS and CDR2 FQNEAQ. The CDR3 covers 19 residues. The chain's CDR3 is CASSLRTLNYPSGANVLTF. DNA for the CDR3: TGTGCCAGCAGCTTAAGGACTCTCAACTACCCCTCTGGGGCCAACGTCCTGACTTTC.

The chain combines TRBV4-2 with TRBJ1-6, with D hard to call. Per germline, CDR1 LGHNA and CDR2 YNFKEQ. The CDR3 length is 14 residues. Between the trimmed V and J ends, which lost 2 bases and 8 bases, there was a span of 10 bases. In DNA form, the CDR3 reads TGTGCCAGCAGCCAACCCGGCCGGGATTCACCCCTCCACTTT. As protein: CASSQPGRDSPLHF.

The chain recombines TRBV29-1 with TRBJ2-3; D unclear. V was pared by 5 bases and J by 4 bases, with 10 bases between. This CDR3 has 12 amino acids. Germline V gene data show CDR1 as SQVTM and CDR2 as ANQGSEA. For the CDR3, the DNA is TGCAGCGTTCGAGTCAGCGCAGATACGCAGTATTTT. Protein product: CSVRVSADTQYF.

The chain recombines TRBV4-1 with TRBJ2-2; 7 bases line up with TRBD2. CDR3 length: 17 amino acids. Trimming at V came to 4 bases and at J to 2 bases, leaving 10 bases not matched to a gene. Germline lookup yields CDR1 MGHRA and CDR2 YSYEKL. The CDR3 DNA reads TGCGCCAGCAGCCTTAAAGGGGCTAGCGGCAACACCGGGGAGCTGTTTTTT. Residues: CASSLKGASGNTGELFF.

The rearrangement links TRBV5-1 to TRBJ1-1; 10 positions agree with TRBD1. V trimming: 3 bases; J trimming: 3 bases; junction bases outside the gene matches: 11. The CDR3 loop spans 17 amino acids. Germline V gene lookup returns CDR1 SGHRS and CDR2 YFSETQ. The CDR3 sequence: CASSSVPGQGTYTEAFF. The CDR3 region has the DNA TGCGCCAGCAGCTCCGTCCCGGGACAGGGGACTTACACTGAAGCTTTCTTT.

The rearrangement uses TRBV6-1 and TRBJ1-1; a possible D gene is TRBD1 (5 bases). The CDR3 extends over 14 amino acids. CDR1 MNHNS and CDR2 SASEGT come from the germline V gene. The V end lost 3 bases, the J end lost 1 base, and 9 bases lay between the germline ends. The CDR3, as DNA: TGTGCCAGCAGTGAGTCGACAGCGAACACTGAAGCTTTCTTT. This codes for CASSESTANTEAFF.

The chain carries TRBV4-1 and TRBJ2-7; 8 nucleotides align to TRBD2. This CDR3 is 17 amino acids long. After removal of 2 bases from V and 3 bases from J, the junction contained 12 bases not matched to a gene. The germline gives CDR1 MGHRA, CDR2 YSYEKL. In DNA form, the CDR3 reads TGCGCCAGCAGCCAATCTGGGGTGCGGGGGGCTCACTACGAGCAGTACTTC. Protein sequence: CASSQSGVRGAHYEQYF.

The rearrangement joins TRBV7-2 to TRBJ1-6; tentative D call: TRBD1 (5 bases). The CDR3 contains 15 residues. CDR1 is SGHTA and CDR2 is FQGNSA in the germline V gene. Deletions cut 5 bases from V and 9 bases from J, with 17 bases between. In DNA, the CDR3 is TGTGCCAGCAGCAGGAAATCGGGACTCAGTTCACCCCTCCACTTT. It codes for CASSRKSGLSSPLHF.

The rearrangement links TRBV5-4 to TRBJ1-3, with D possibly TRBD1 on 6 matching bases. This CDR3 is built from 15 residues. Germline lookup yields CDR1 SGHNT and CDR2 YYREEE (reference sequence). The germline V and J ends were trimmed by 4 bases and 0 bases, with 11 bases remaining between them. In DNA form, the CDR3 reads TGTGCCAGCAGCATTACAGGGCGCTCTGGAAACACCATATATTTT. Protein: CASSITGRSGNTIYF.

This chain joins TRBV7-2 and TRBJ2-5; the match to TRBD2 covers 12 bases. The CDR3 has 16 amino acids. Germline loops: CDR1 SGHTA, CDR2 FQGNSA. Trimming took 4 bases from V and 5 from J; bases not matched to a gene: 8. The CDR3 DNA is TGTGCCAGCAGCTCACGACTAGCGGGAGTGCGGGAGACCCAGTACTTC. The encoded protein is CASSSRLAGVRETQYF.

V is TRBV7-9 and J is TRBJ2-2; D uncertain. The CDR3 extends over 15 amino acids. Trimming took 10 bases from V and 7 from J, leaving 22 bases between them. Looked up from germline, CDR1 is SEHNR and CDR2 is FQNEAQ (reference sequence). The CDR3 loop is CATEPSSRRVGELFF. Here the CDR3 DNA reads TGTGCCACCGAACCCAGTTCCAGGCGTGTCGGGGAGCTGTTTTTT.

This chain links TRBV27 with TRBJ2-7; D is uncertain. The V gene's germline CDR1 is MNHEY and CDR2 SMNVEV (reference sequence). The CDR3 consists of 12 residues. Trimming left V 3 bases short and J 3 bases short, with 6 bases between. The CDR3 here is CASSLNGYEQYF. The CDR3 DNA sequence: TGTGCCAGCAGTTTGAACGGCTACGAGCAGTACTTC.

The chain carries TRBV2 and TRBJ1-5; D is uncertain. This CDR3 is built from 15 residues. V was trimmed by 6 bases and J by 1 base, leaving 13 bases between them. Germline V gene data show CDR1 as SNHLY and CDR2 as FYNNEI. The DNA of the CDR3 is TGTGCCAGCAGCCAGACAAATTTGAGCAATCAGCCCCAGCATTTT. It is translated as CASSQTNLSNQPQHF.

The CDR3 spells CASSMSGNQPQHF. The CDR3 DNA reads TGTGCCAGTAGTATGTCGGGGAATCAGCCCCAGCATTTT. The chain recombines TRBV19 with TRBJ1-5, with D unclear. Trimming took off 3 bases at V and 4 bases at J, with 7 bases between the two ends. The CDR3 loop spans 13 amino acids. Germline V gives CDR1 LNHDA, CDR2 SQIVND (reference sequence).

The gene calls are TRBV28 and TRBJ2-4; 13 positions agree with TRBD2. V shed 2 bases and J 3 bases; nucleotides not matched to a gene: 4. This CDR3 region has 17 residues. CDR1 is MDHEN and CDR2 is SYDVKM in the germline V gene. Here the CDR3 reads CASSLPGLAGVKNIQYF. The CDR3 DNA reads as TGTGCCAGCAGTTTACCAGGACTAGCGGGAGTCAAAAACATTCAGTACTTC.

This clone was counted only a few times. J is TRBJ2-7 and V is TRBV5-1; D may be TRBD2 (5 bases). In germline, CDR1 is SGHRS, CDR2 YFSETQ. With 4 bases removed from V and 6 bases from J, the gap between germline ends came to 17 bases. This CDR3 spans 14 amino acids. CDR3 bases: TGCGCCAGCAGCGCGGAGGTAACCCCCTCCGAGCAGTACTTC. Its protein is CASSAEVTPSEQYF.

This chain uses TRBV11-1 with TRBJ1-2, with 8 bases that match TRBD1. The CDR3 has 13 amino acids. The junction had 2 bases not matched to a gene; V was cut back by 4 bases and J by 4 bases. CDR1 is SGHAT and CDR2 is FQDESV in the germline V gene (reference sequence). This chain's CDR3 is CASSSGQGYGYTF. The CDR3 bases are TGTGCCAGCAGCTCCGGACAGGGCTATGGCTACACCTTC.

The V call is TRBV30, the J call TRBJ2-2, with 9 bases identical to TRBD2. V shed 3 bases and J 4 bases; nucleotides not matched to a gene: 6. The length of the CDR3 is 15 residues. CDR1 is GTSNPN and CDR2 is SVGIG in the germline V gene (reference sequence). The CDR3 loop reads CAWRLSGRLTGELFF. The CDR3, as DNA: TGTGCCTGGAGACTCAGCGGGAGGCTCACCGGGGAGCTGTTTTTT.

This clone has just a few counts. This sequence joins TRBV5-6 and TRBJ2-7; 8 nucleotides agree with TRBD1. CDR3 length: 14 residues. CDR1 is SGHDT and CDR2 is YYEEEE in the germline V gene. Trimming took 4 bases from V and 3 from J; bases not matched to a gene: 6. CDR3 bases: TGTGCCAGCAGCCCAGGACAGGGCCGCTACGAGCAGTACTTC. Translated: CASSPGQGRYEQYF.

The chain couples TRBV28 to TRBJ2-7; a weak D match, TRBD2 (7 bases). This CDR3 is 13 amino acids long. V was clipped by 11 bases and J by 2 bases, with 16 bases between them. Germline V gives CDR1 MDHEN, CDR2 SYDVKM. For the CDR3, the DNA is TGTGCCGCCGGTCTGCGGGGGCCCTACGAGCAGTACTTC. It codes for CAAGLRGPYEQYF. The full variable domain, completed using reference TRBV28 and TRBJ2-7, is DVKVTQSSRYLVKRTGEKVFLECVQDMDHENMFWYRQDPGLGLRLIYFSYDVKMKEKGDIPEGYSVSREKKERFSLILESASTNQTSMYLCAAGLRGPYEQYFGPGTRLTVT.

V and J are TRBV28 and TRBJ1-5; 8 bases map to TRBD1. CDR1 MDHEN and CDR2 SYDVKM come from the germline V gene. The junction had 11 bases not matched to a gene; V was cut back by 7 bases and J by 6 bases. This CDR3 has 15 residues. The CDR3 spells CASTPDRGGGQPQHF. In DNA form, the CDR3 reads TGTGCCAGCACTCCCGACAGGGGAGGCGGTCAGCCCCAGCATTTT.

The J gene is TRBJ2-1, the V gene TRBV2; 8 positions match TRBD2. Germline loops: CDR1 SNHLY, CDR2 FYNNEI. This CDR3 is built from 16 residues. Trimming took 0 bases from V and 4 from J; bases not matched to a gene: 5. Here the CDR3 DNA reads TGTGCCAGCAGTGAAGCGTTAGCTAGCGGGTACAATGAGCAGTTCTTC. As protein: CASSEALASGYNEQFF.